One and the same sample provided the 10 T cell receptor beta chains below, sequenced in a study of cytomegalovirus exposure and HLA in healthy donors. It was with 60 Vbeta and 13 Jbeta primers that the PCR ran. Here immunoSEQ multiplex PCR was the method, and the copy in TCRdb shows in-frame clones only, minus some. Of over 80,000 clones in the sample, 55% to 70% were seen once. What was sequenced was PBMCs. The receptors here all came from a boy aged 5-17 years in good health and CMV-seropositive.

The V and J genes are TRBV10-3 and TRBJ2-2, with 7 bases that match TRBD2. Germline V gene data show CDR1 as ENHRY and CDR2 as SYGVKD. Germline trimming cut 6 bases from V and 4 bases from J; bases unmatched to any gene: 8. The CDR3 contains 15 residues. This CDR3 is CAIRTGGGPTGELFF. In nucleotides, the CDR3 is TGTGCCATCAGGACGGGGGGAGGGCCCACCGGGGAGCTGTTTTTT.

The CDR3 nucleotides are TGTGCCAGCTGTGGGGGGTCCTCTCCTTATGGCTACACCTTC. Translated, it gives CASCGGSSPYGYTF. This chain connects TRBV6-5 to TRBJ1-2; D may be TRBD1 (5 bases). In germline, CDR1 is MNHEY, CDR2 SVGAGI. V lost 8 bases to trimming and J lost 5 bases, with 18 bases between them. The CDR3 spans 14 residues.

This clone was observed a handful of times. The chain couples TRBV19 to TRBJ1-4; unclear D gene. The CDR3 runs 18 residues. The germline V and J ends were trimmed by 9 bases and 1 base, with 24 bases remaining between them. Germline-derived CDR1 and CDR2 are LNHDA and SQIVND (reference sequence). The CDR3 loop is CARRSEGGYRETNEKLFF. The CDR3 DNA is TGTGCCAGGAGGAGCGAGGGCGGGTACCGAGAAACTAATGAAAAACTGTTTTTT.

The chain employs TRBV30 and TRBJ1-5; D remains ambiguous. This CDR3 spans 17 amino acids. CDR1 and CDR2 from the germline V gene are GTSNPN and SVGIG (reference sequence). V was shortened by 3 bases and J by 3 bases, with 21 bases between the two germline ends. DNA for the CDR3: TGTGCCTGGAGCGGAGACCGGGTCCCTCCTTACAATCAGCCCCAGCATTTT. As protein: CAWSGDRVPPYNQPQHF.

CDR3 loop: CASSSTSGGNYNEQFF. The CDR3 DNA is TGTGCCAGCAGCTCAACCAGTGGGGGGAACTACAATGAGCAGTTCTTC. The chain combines TRBV11-2 with TRBJ2-1; perhaps TRBD2 as D (6 bases). V lost 4 bases to trimming and J lost 3 bases, with 16 bases between them. The germline V gene has CDR1 SGHAT and CDR2 FQNNGV. CDR3 size: 16 residues.

J is TRBJ2-2 and V is TRBV19; TRBD1 matches at 7 bases. The ends lost 5 bases at V and 3 bases at J; junction bases unmatched: 6. The V gene's germline CDR1 is LNHDA and CDR2 SQIVND (reference sequence). The length of the CDR3 is 15 residues. In DNA, the CDR3 is TGTGCCAGTAGTCCCCGACAGGGCGACACCGGGGAGCTGTTTTTT. It encodes CASSPRQGDTGELFF.

This rearrangement joins TRBV7-9 to TRBJ1-1; D not resolved. Between the trimmed V and J ends, which lost 5 bases and 4 bases, there was a span of 8 bases. Germline V gene sequence: CDR1 SEHNR, CDR2 FQNEAQ (reference sequence). This CDR3 contains 12 residues. The CDR3 region has the DNA TGTGCCAGCAGCCTCTATAGCACTGAAGCTTTCTTT. Amino acids: CASSLYSTEAFF.

This rearrangement joins TRBV9 to TRBJ1-6, with no clear D. Deletions cut 0 bases from V and 10 bases from J, with 14 bases between. CDR3 length: 15 amino acids. Germline V lookup: CDR1 SGDLS, CDR2 YYNGEE. The CDR3 reads CASSVDPGMESPLHF. CDR3 in DNA: TGTGCCAGCAGCGTAGATCCGGGAATGGAATCACCCCTCCACTTT.

This chain connects TRBV2 to TRBJ1-1, with no clear D. The CDR3 runs to 13 residues. With 4 bases removed from V and 4 bases from J, the gap between germline ends came to 10 bases. Per germline, CDR1 SNHLY and CDR2 FYNNEI. The CDR3 DNA is TGTGCCAGCAGTGGGGAGCGGGGCACTGAAGCTTTCTTT. The encoded protein is CASSGERGTEAFF.

This rearrangement joins TRBV28 to TRBJ1-6; a weak D match, TRBD1 (5 bases). This CDR3 region has 13 residues. Germline CDR1 is MDHEN and CDR2 is SYDVKM. V shed 7 bases and J shed 8 bases, with 12 bases lying between them. The CDR3 region is CASTILGDSPLHF. CDR3 sequence (DNA): TGTGCCAGCACTATCCTAGGGGATTCACCCCTCCACTTT.